A single sample gave rise to the 4 T cell receptor beta chains below, sequenced in a study of shared T cell receptors in the human thymus. TCRdb keeps only in-frame clones here, not all; method: immunoSEQ multiplex PCR. The sample includes 500,000 to 750,000 clones, more than 75% seen only once; the top ten take around 0.0099%. The data also belong to a second study, concerning human thymus T cells.

The sequenced material came from thymocytes. These receptors all stem from a boy younger than two with a congenital heart defect.

The chain recombines TRBV4-1 with TRBJ2-1, with a possible D match to TRBD2 (5 bases). Looked up from germline, CDR1 is MGHRA and CDR2 is YSYEKL. V was shortened by 3 bases and J by 0 bases, with 18 bases between the two germline ends. CDR3 length equals 18 residues. The CDR3 here is CASSQHCLGIPSYNEQFF. CDR3 coding DNA: TGCGCCAGCAGCCAGCATTGTCTCGGGATACCCTCCTACAATGAGCAGTTCTTC.

The chain is built from TRBV27 and TRBJ2-5; 8 positions agree with TRBD1. This CDR3 has 15 amino acids. V dropped 4 bases and J dropped 1; count of bases not matched to a gene: 5. Germline lookup yields CDR1 MNHEY and CDR2 SMNVEV (reference sequence). This CDR3 is CASSWGRGRQETQYF. The DNA for the CDR3 is TGTGCCAGCAGTTGGGGCAGGGGGCGCCAAGAGACCCAGTACTTC.

The J gene is TRBJ2-2, the V gene TRBV19; 9 bases agree with TRBD1. The CDR3 runs to 15 residues. V gave up 9 bases and J gave up 2 bases; unmatched junction bases: 7. Germline V gene sequence: CDR1 LNHDA, CDR2 SQIVND (reference sequence). CDR3: CASGPGQGNTGELFF. In DNA, the CDR3 is TGTGCCAGCGGGCCGGGACAGGGAAACACCGGGGAGCTGTTTTTT.

This rearrangement joins TRBV10-1 to TRBJ2-1; 9 nucleotides match TRBD2. This CDR3 is 15 amino acids long. Trimming removed 3 bases from V and 8 bases from J; junction bases left unmatched: 8. Per the germline V gene, CDR1 is WNHNN and CDR2 is SYGVQD (reference sequence). DNA of the CDR3: TGCGCCAGCAGTGAAAGGGCGGGAGGGCCTCATGAGCAGTTCTTC. This sequence encodes CASSERAGGPHEQFF.